This T cell receptor beta chain was identified during a study of beta chain features in type 1 diabetes. Study-level information: Sorted cells examined across all samples numbered more than 100 million. Whole-study results and caveats: Short templates might get an advantage during PCR, and this would be equal in patients and controls. In all four CD4+ subsets, TCRB CDR3 length was significantly, moderately reduced in type 1 diabetes.

With 5 bases clipped from V and 8 bases from J, the junction kept 13 bases outside the gene matches. The length of the CDR3 is 15 residues. In germline, CDR1 is MDHEN, CDR2 SYDVKM. Reverse transcribing all isolated RNA meant expressed TCRB transcripts were sequenced. Only in-frame clones appear in the TCRdb table, and some are missing; sequencing was by immunoSEQ multiplex PCR. This sample carries over 200,000 clones, roughly a tenth of them seen once, and the ten largest clones take approximately 0.015%. In regard to this clone: Its antigen remains unidentified.

Stem cell-like memory, regulatory, central memory and naive CD4+ cells were sorted via CD45RO/CCR7/CD25/CD127/CD95/CD27. All sorted populations exceeded 95% purity. The sequencing sample was made of naive CD4+ T cells from blood. The receptor was isolated from a man younger than 40 with type 1 diabetes. The V and J genes are TRBV28 and TRBJ2-7, with 9 bases matching TRBD1. The CDR3 DNA is TGTGCCAGCAGTAAACCCCCCGGACAGGGGACGAAGCAGTACTTC. Its translation: CASSKPPGQGTKQYF.